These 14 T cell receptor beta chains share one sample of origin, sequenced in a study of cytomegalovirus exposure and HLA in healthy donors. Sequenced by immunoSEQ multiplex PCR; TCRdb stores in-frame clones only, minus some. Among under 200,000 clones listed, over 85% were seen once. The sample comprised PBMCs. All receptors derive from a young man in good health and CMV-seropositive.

The CDR3 DNA is TGTGCCAGCAGTTTCCTCGCAGGGTCCCAGCATTTT. Translating gives CASSFLAGSQHF. V usage is TRBV28 and J usage is TRBJ1-5; TRBD1 might be the D (5 bases). This CDR3 has 12 residues. The germline V gene encodes CDR1 MDHEN and CDR2 SYDVKM. The germline V and J ends were trimmed by 3 bases and 11 bases, with 11 bases remaining between them.

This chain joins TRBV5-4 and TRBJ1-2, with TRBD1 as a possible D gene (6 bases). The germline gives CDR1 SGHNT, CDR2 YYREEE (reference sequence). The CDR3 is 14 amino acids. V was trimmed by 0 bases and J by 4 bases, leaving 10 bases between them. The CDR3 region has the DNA TGTGCCAGCAGCTTGGACAGGGAGGGCTATGGCTACACCTTC. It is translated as CASSLDREGYGYTF.

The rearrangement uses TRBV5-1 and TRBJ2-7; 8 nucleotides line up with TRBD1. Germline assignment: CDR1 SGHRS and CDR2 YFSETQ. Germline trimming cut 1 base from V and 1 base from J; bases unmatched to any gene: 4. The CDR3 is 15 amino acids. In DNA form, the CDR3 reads TGCGCCAGCAGCTTGCTAACAGGGGGTTCCTACGAGCAGTACTTC. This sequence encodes CASSLLTGGSYEQYF.

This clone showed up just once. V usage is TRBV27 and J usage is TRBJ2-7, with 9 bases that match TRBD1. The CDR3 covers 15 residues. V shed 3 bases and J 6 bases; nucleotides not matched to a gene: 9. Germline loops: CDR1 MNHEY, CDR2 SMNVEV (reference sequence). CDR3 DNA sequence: TGTGCCAGCAGTTTGGGTGGGACAGGGTGGCGCGAGCAGTACTTC. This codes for CASSLGGTGWREQYF.

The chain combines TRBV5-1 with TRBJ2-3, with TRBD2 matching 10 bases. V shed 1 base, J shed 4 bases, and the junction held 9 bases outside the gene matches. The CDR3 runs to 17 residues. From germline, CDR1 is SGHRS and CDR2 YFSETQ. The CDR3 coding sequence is TGCGCCAGCAGCTTGCCGCTAGCGGGGGCACATTCAGATACGCAGTATTTT. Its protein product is CASSLPLAGAHSDTQYF. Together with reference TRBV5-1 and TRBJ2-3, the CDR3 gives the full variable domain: KAGVTQTPRYLIKTRGQQVTLSCSPISGHRSVSWYQQTPGQGLQFLFEYFSETQRNKGNFPGRFSGRQFSNSRSEMNVSTLELGDSALYLCASSLPLAGAHSDTQYFGPGTRLTVL.

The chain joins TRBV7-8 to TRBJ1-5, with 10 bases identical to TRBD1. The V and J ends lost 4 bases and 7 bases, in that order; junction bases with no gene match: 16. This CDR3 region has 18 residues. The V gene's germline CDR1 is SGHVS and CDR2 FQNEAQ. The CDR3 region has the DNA TGTGCCAGCAGCTCGCGCGCGGGACAGGGGATTTCTGGGCAGCCCCAGCATTTT. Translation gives CASSSRAGQGISGQPQHF.

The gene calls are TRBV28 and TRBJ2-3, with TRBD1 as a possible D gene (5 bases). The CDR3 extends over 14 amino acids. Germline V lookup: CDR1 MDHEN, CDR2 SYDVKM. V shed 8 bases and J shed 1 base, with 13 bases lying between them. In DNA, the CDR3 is TGTGCCAGCCACTACAGGTTCGGCACAGATACGCAGTATTTT. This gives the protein CASHYRFGTDTQYF.

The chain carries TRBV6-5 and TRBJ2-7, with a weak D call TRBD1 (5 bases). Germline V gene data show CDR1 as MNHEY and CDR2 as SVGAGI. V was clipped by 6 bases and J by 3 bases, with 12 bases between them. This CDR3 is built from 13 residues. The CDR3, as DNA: TGTGCCAGCAGCCCAGACAGTTTCTACGAGCAGTACTTC. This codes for CASSPDSFYEQYF.

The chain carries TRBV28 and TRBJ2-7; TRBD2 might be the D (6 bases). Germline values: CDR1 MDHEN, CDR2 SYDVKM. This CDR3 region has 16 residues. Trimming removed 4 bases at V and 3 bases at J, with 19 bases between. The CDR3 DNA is TGTGCCAGCAGTTCCCCAACTAGCCCGGTTCTCTACGAGCAGTACTTC. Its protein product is CASSSPTSPVLYEQYF.

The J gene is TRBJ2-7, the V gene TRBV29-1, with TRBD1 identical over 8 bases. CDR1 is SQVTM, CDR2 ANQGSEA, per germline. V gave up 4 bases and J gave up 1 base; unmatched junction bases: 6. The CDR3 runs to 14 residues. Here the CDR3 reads CSVVKGQVSYEQYF. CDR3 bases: TGCAGCGTTGTTAAGGGACAGGTTTCCTACGAGCAGTACTTC.

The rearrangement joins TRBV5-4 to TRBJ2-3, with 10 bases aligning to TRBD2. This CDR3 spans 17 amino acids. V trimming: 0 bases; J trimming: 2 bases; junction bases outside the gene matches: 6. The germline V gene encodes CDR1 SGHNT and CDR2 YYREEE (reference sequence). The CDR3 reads CASSLEASGSLTDTQYF. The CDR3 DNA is TGTGCCAGCAGCTTGGAGGCTAGCGGGAGTCTCACAGATACGCAGTATTTT. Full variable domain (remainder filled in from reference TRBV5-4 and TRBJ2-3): ETGVTQSPTHLIKTRGQQVTLRCSSQSGHNTVSWYQQALGQGPQFIFQYYREEENGRGNFPPRFSGLQFPNYSSELNVNALELDDSALYLCASSLEASGSLTDTQYFGPGTRLTVL.

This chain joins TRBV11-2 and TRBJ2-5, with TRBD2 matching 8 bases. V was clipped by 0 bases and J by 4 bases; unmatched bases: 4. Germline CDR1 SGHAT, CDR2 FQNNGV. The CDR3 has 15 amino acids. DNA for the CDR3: TGTGCCAGCAGCTTAGATCGTACTAGCGGAGAGACCCAGTACTTC. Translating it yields CASSLDRTSGETQYF.

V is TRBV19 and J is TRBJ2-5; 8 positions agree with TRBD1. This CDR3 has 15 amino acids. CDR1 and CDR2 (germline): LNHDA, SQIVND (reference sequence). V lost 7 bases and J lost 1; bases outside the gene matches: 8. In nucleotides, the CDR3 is TGTGCCAGTAAACAGGGGGAAGGGCCCCAAGAGACCCAGTACTTC. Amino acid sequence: CASKQGEGPQETQYF.

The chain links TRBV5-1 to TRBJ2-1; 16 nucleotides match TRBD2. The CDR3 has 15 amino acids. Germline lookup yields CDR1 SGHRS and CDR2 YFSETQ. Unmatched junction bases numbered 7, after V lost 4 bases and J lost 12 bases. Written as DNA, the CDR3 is TGCGCCAGCAGCCCGGGACTAGCGGGAGGGGGGGGGCAGTTCTTC. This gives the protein CASSPGLAGGGGQFF.